The clone carrying this TCR delta chain was counted between two and nine times. Its antigen is not identified. The protein given by TCRdb reflects a much larger clone and differs at residue 3 from this DNA's translation, likely from a read error; the protein shown is the DNA's translation. Other DNA sequences of this sample code for an identical CDR3. The data belong to a study of γδ T cells in repeated Plasmodium falciparum infection. Study-wide context: Sampling occurred at baseline, pre-infection for selected infections, and 21 days post-infection. Study findings and constraints: In Vdelta2-negative, largely Vdelta1+, gammadelta repertoires, repeated controlled infections appeared to drive clonal selection waves.

Gammadelta T cells were flow-sorted from PBMC into Vgamma9/Vdelta2+ and Vdelta2-negative populations for bulk analysis. Germline V gene data show CDR1 as TSWWSYY and CDR2 as QGS. The CDR3 totals 19 residues. TRG and TRD sequences were obtained from every sorted gammadelta sample. TCRdb re-analyzed the multiplex PCR reads via CATT. The data hold 85,000 to 100,000 delta-chain clones, with approximately 1% observed a single time. This sequence was found in a pool of human donors (malaria-infected and uninfected, not separated). V gene TRDV1 combines with J gene TRDJ1; possibly TRDD2 or TRDD3 for D (5 bases each). Sequenced input: gamma-delta T cells from blood. The CDR3 sequence is CAFGELSGTTYAFLDKLIF. As DNA, the CDR3 is TGTGCTTTTGGGGAACTCTCCGGGACAACTTACGCATTCCTCGATAAACTCATCTTT.